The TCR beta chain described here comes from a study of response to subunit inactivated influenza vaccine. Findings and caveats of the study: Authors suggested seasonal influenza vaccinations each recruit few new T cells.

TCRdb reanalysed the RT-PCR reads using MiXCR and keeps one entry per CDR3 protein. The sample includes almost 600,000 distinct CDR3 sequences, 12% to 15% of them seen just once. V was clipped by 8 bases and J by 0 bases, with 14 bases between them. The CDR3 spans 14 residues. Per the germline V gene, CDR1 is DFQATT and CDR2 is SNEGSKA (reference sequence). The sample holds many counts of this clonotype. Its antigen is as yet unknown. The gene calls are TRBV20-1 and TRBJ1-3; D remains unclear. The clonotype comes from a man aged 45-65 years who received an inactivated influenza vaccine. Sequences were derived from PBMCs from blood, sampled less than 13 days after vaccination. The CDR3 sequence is CSIRADISGNTIYF. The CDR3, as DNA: TGCAGTATAAGGGCAGATATCTCTGGAAACACCATATATTTT.